This TCR beta chain was identified in a study of memory CD4+ T cells and cytomegalovirus serostatus. This clone was recorded only once. Germline V gene data show CDR1 as SGHAT and CDR2 as FQNNGV. Trimming removed 0 bases from V and 6 bases from J; junction bases left unmatched: 3. The length of the CDR3 is 15 residues. The sort gate was single viable CD3+CD4+CD8-CD45RO+ cells for memory CD4+ T cells. Clones were sequenced by immunoSEQ multiplex PCR, and TCRdb holds only the in-frame ones, with some missing. The repertoire holds about 48,000 clones, around 78% seen once, with less than 0.85% in the top ten.

Sample: memory CD4+ T cells from blood. The J gene is TRBJ2-7, the V gene TRBV11-2; TRBD1 aligns across 12 bases. The TCR originated in an adult in good health and CMV-seronegative. CDR3 in amino acids: CASSLDRDRGREQYF. In DNA, the CDR3 is TGTGCCAGCAGCTTAGACCGGGACAGGGGGCGCGAGCAGTACTTC.